Listed below are T cell receptor beta chains from one sample, sequenced in a study of cytomegalovirus exposure and HLA in healthy donors. This table comes from immunoSEQ multiplex PCR, and its TCRdb copy is limited to in-frame clones, with some not included. This table has 90,000 to 150,000 clones, 15% appearing once. The sequenced material came from PBMCs. Receptor source: a woman aged 18-35 years in good health and CMV-seronegative. CDR3s include the opening cysteine and the closing phenylalanine or tryptophan. D genes are given only for firm matches. Rows give clone size only sometimes, using once, few, many, or a class for an expanded clone.

clone size: NA; D gene: NA; V gene: TRBV29-1; J gene: TRBJ2-6; CDR3 DNA: TGCAGCGTTGTCTCAGGGGCTGGGGCCAACGTCCTGACTTTC; CDR3 protein: CSVVSGAGANVLTF
clone size: few; D gene: TRBD1; V gene: TRBV29-1; J gene: TRBJ1-2; CDR3 DNA: TGCAGCGTTGATCTGTGGACAGGGGGCAGGTATGGCTACACCTTC; CDR3 protein: CSVDLWTGGRYGYTF
clone size: NA; D gene: NA; V gene: TRBV11-2; J gene: TRBJ2-1; CDR3 DNA: TGTGCCAGCAGCCCCCAGGGCTTCTACAATGAGCAGTTCTTC; CDR3 protein: CASSPQGFYNEQFF
clone size: NA; D gene: NA; V gene: TRBV5-4; J gene: TRBJ2-3; CDR3 DNA: TGTGCCAGCAGGGGAGGAGTGGGACTCGGCACAGATACGCAGTATTTT; CDR3 protein: CASRGGVGLGTDTQYF
clone size: NA; D gene: TRBD2; V gene: TRBV11-3; J gene: TRBJ2-7; CDR3 DNA: TGTGCCAGCAGCCCTGGACTAGCGGGATACTCCTACGAGCAGTACTTC; CDR3 protein: CASSPGLAGYSYEQYF
clone size: few; D gene: NA; V gene: TRBV6-1; J gene: TRBJ2-5; CDR3 DNA: TGTGCCAGCAGGCGGGCCAGCCAAGAGACCCAGTACTTC; CDR3 protein: CASRRASQETQYF
clone size: few; D gene: NA; V gene: TRBV2; J gene: TRBJ2-7; CDR3 DNA: TGTGCCAGCAGTGCGGGTTTTCACGAGCAGTACTTC; CDR3 protein: CASSAGFHEQYF
clone size: NA; D gene: NA; V gene: TRBV4-3; J gene: TRBJ2-1; CDR3 DNA: TGCGCCAGCAGCCAAGATAGGGCGGGGCGGCAGTTCTTC; CDR3 protein: CASSQDRAGRQFF
clone size: few; D gene: TRBD1; V gene: TRBV6-6; J gene: TRBJ1-1; CDR3 DNA: TGTGCCAGCAGTTACACGCAGGGGGTAGAAGCTTTCTTT; CDR3 protein: CASSYTQGVEAFF
clone size: NA; D gene: NA; V gene: TRBV7-9; J gene: TRBJ2-6; CDR3 DNA: TGTGCCAGCAGCTTAGGAGTCTCGAGCGGGGCCAACGTCCTGACTTTC; CDR3 protein: CASSLGVSSGANVLTF
clone size: few; D gene: NA; V gene: TRBV10-3; J gene: TRBJ2-7; CDR3 DNA: TGTGCCATCAGTGAGCCCTACCGTTACGAGCAGTACTTC; CDR3 protein: CAISEPYRYEQYF
clone size: NA; D gene: NA; V gene: TRBV7-2; J gene: TRBJ2-2; CDR3 DNA: TGTGCCAGCAGCTTAGGACACGGCGTGGCCGGGGAGCTGTTTTTT; CDR3 protein: CASSLGHGVAGELFF
clone size: NA; D gene: TRBD1; V gene: TRBV7-9; J gene: TRBJ1-2; CDR3 DNA: TGTGCCAGCAGCTTAGGGACAGGTGTTAACTATGGCTACACCTTC; CDR3 protein: CASSLGTGVNYGYTF
clone size: few; D gene: NA; V gene: TRBV7-2; J gene: TRBJ1-3; CDR3 DNA: TGTGCCAGCAGCCAACAGGGAAACACCATATATTTT; CDR3 protein: CASSQQGNTIYF